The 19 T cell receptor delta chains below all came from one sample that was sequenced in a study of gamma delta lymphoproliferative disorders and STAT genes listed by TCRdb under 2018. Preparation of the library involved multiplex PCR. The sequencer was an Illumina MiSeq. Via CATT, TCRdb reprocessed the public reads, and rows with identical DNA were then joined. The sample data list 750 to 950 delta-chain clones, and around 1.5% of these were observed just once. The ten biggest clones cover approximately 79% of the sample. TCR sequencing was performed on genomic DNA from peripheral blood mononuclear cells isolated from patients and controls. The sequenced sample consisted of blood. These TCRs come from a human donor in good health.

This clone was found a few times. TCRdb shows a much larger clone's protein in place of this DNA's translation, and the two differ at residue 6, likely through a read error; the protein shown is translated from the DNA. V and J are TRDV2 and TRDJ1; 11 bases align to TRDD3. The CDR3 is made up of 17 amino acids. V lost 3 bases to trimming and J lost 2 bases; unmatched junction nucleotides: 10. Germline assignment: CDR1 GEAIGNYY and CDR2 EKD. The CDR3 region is CACDSVILGDRTDKLIF. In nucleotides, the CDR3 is TGTGCCTGTGACTCTGTGATACTGGGGGATAGAACCGATAAACTCATCTTT.

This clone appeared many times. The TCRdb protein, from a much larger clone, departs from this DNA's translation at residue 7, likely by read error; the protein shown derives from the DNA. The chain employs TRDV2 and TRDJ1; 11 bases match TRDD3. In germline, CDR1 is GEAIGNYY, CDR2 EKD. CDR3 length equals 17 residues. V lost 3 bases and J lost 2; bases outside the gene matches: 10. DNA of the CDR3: TGTGCCTGTGACTCTATGGTACTGGGGGATAGAACCGATAAACTCATCTTT. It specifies CACDSMVLGDRTDKLIF.

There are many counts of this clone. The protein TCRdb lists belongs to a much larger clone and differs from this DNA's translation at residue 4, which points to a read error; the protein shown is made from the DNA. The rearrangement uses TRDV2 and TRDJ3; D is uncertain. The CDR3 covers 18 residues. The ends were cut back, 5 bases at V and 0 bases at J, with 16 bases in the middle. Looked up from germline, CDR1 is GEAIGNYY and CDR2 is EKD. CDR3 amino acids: CACGTAGPSSWDTRQMFF. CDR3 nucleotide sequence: TGTGCCTGTGGCACGGCGGGCCCGAGCTCCTGGGACACCCGACAGATGTTTTTC.

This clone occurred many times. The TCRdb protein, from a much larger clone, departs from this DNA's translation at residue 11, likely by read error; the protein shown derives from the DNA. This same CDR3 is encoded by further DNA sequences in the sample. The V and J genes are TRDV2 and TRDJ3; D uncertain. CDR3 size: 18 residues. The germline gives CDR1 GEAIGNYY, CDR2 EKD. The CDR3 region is CACDTAGPSSRDTRQMFF. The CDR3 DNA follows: TGTGCCTGTGACACGGCGGGCCCGAGCTCCCGGGACACCCGACAGATGTTTTTC.

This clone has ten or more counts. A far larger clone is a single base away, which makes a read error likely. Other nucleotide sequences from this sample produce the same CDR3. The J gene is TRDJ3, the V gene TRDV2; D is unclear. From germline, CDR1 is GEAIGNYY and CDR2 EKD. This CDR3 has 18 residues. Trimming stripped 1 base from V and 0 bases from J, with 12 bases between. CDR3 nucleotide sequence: TGTGCCTGTGACACGGCAGGCCCGAGCTCCTGGGACACCCGACAGATGTTTTTC. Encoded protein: CACDTAGPSSWDTRQMFF.

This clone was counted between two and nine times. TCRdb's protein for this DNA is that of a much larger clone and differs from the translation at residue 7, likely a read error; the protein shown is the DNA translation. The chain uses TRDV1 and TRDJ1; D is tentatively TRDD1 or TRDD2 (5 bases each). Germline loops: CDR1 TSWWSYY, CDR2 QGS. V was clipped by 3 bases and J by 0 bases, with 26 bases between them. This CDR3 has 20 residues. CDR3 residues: CALGDQGYSLRWKYTDKLIF. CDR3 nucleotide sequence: TGTGCTCTTGGGGATCAAGGTTATTCCTTACGATGGAAATACACCGATAAACTCATCTTT.

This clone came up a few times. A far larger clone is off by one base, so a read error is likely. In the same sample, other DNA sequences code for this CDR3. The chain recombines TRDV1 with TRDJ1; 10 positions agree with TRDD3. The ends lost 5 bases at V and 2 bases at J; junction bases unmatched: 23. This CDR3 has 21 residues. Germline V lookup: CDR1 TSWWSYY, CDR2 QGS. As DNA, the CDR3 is TGTGCTCTTGGGAACACACAGGGGGCTGGGGGATATAAAACATGGACCGATAAACTCATCTTT. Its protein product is CALGNTQGAGGYKTWTDKLIF.

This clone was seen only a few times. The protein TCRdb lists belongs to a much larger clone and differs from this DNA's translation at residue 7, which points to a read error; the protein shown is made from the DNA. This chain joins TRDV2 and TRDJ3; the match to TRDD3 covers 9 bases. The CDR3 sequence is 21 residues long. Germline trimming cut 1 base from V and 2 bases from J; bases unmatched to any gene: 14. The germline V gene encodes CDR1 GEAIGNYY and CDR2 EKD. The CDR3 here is CACDTTVTGGVPTWDTRQMFF. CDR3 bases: TGTGCCTGTGACACAACGGTAACTGGGGGAGTACCCACCTGGGACACCCGACAGATGTTTTTC.

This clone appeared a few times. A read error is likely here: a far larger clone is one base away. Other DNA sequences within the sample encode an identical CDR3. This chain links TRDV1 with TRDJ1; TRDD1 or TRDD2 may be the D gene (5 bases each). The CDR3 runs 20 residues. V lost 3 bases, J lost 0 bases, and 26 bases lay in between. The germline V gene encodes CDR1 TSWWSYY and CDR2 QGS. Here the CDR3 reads CALGDQSYSLRWKYTDKLIF. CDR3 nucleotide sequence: TGTGCTCTTGGGGATCAAAGTTATTCCTTGCGATGGAAATACACCGATAAACTCATCTTT.

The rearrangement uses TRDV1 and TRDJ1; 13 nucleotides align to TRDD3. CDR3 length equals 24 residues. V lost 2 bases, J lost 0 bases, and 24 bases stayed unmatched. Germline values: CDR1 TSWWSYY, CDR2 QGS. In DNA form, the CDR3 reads TGTGCTCTTGGGGAAGGGGGTTGCCTTCCTACCCTTATACTGGGGGATACGTACACCGATAAACTCATCTTT. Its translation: CALGEGGCLPTLILGDTYTDKLIF.

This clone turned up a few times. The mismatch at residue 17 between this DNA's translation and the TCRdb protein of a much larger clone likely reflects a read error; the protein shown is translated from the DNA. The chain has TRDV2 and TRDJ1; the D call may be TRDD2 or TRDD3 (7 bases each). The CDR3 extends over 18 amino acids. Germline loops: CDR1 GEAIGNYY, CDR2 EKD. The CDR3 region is CACDTPFLGGIDTDKLTF. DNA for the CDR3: TGTGCCTGTGACACTCCCTTCCTTGGGGGGATTGACACCGATAAACTCACCTTT.

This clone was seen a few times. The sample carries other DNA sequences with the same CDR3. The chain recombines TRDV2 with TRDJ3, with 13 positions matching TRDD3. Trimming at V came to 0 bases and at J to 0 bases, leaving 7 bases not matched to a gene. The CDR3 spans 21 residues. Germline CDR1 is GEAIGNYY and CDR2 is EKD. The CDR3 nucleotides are TGTGCCTGTGACACCTTACTGGGGGATACGGAGGACTCCTGGGACACCCGACAGATGTTTTTC. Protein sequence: CACDTLLGDTEDSWDTRQMFF.

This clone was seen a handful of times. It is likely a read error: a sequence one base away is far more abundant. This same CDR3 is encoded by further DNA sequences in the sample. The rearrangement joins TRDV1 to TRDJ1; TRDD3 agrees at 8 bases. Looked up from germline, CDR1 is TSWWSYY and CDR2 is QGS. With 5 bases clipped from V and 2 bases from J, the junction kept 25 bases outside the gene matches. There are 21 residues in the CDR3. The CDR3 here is CALGNTQGAGGYKTWTDKLIF. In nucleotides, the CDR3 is TGTGCTCTTGGGAACACACAGGGGGCCGGGGGATATAAAACGTGGACCGATAAACTCATCTTT.

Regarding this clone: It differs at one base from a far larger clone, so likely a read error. CDR3 in amino acids: CALGERLSFLVKYWGIREHRDTDKLIF. The DNA for the CDR3 is TGTGCTCTTGGGGAAAGACTTTCCTTCCTTGTGAAATACTGGGGGATACGCGAACACCGGGACACCGATAAACTCATCTTT. This chain uses TRDV1 with TRDJ1; 13 nucleotides line up with TRDD3. Trimming cost V 2 bases and J 0 bases; bases outside gene matches: 33. CDR1 and CDR2 from the germline V gene are TSWWSYY and QGS. The CDR3 contains 27 residues.

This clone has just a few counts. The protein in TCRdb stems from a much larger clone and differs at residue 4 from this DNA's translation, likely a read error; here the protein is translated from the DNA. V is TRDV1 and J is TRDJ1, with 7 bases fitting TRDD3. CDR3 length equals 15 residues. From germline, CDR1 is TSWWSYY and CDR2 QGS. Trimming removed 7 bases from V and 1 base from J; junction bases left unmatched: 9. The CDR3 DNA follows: TGTGCTCTTGTGGGGTACTGGGGTGTCACCGATAAACTCATCTTT. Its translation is CALVGYWGVTDKLIF.

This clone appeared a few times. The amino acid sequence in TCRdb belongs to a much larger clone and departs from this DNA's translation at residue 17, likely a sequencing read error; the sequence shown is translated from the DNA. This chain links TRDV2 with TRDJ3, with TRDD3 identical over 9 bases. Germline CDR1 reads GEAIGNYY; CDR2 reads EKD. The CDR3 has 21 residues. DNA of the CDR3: TGTGCCTGTGACACAACGGGAACTGGGGGAGTACCCACCTGGGACACCCAACAGATGTTTTTC. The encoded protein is CACDTTGTGGVPTWDTQQMFF.

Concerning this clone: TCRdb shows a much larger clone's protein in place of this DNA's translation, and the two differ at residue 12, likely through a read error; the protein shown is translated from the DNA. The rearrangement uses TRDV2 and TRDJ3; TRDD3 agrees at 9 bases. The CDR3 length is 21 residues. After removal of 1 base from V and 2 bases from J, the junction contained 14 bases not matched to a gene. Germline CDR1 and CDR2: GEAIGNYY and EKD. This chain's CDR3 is CACDTTGTGGVLTWDTRQMFF. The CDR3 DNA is TGTGCCTGTGACACAACGGGAACTGGGGGAGTACTCACCTGGGACACCCGACAGATGTTTTTC.

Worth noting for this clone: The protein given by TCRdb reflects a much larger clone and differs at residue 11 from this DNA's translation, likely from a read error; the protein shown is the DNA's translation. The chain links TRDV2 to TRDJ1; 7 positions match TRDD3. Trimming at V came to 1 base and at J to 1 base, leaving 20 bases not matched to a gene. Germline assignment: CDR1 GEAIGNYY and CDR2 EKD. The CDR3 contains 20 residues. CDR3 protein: CACDTSGLGANDTFTDKLIF. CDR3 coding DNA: TGTGCCTGTGACACGTCGGGCCTGGGGGCAAATGATACCTTCACCGATAAACTCATCTTT.

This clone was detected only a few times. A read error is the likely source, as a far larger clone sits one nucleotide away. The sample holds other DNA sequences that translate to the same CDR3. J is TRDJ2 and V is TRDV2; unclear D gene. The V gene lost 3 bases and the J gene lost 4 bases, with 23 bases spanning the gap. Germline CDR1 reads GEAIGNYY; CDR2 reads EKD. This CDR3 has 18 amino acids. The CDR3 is CACDAVGDQGPETAQLFF. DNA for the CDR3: TGTGCCTGTGACGCGGTGGGAGACCAAGGGCCGGAGACAGCACAACTCTTCTTT.